A single sample gave rise to the 19 T cell receptor beta chains below, sequenced in a study of blood T cell repertoires in COVID-19. TCRdb's copy holds only in-frame clones and misses some; the assay was immunoSEQ multiplex PCR. There are some 100,000 clones in the sample; approximately 92% occur only once, and about 5.2% lies in the top ten. The sequenced material came from peripheral blood. Every receptor here comes from a woman of 80 years or more with active COVID-19.

V is TRBV28 and J is TRBJ2-3; perhaps TRBD1 as D (7 bases). V was cut by 6 bases and J by 1 base, with 14 bases left in between. The CDR3 has 15 amino acids. CDR1 and CDR2 from the germline V gene are MDHEN and SYDVKM. CDR3 DNA sequence: TGTGCCAGCAGATCAGACAGGGAGGGCACAGATACGCAGTATTTT. Amino acid sequence: CASRSDREGTDTQYF.

This clone was seen just once. The chain is built from TRBV5-1 and TRBJ1-5; D is perhaps TRBD1 (6 bases). The CDR3 contains 15 residues. Germline loops: CDR1 SGHRS, CDR2 YFSETQ. V lost 0 bases and J 1 base, leaving 8 bases between the germline ends. The CDR3 DNA reads TGCGCCAGCAGCTTGGGGGGGCAGAGCAATCAGCCCCAGCATTTT. Encoded protein: CASSLGGQSNQPQHF.

V usage is TRBV11-2 and J usage is TRBJ2-7; D unclear. The CDR3 runs 15 residues. Trimming removed 0 bases from V and 2 bases from J, with 11 bases in between. Germline V gene sequence: CDR1 SGHAT, CDR2 FQNNGV. The DNA for the CDR3 is TGTGCCAGCAGCTTAGATTTTCACACAGCCTACGAGCAGTACTTC. Protein sequence: CASSLDFHTAYEQYF.

The chain combines TRBV30 with TRBJ2-3; weak D call: TRBD2 (6 bases). The CDR3 runs 15 residues. V was pared by 0 bases and J by 1 base, with 11 bases between. The germline gives CDR1 GTSNPN, CDR2 SVGIG (reference sequence). The CDR3 is CAWSVVWGGTDTQYF. The CDR3 DNA is TGTGCCTGGAGTGTAGTCTGGGGGGGCACAGATACGCAGTATTTT.

J is TRBJ2-1 and V is TRBV23-1; the match to TRBD2 covers 12 bases. TRBV23-1 is known as an ORF, though its function is uncertain. This CDR3 contains 16 residues. V gave up 6 bases and J gave up 7 bases; unmatched junction bases: 10. CDR3 sequence (DNA): TGCGCCAGCAGCCCAATCGGCACTAGCGGGAGGAATGAGCAGTTCTTC. It specifies CASSPIGTSGRNEQFF.

The chain recombines TRBV15 with TRBJ2-7, with TRBD2 matching 13 bases. V lost 1 base, J lost 2 bases, and 2 bases stayed unmatched. The CDR3 loop spans 16 amino acids. Germline V CDR1 and CDR2: LNHNV, YYDKDF (reference sequence). The CDR3 nucleotides read TGTGCCACCAGCAGAGTCGGACTAGCGGGAGCCTACGAGCAGTACTTC. Its protein product is CATSRVGLAGAYEQYF.

The table lists this clone with a count of one. This chain links TRBV7-2 with TRBJ2-5, with 8 bases identical to TRBD1. Germline V gene lookup returns CDR1 SGHTA and CDR2 FQGNSA. The CDR3 totals 14 residues. J was trimmed by 1 base and V by 5 bases; bases with no gene match: 3. CDR3 region: CASSSTGGQETQYF. The DNA of the CDR3 is TGTGCCAGCAGCAGTACAGGGGGCCAAGAGACCCAGTACTTC. Together with reference TRBV7-2 and TRBJ2-5, the CDR3 gives the full variable domain: GAGVSQSPSNKVTEKGKDVELRCDPISGHTALYWYRQSLGQGLEFLIYFQGNSAPDKSGLPSDRFSAERTGGSVSTLTIQRTQQEDSAVYLCASSSTGGQETQYFGPGTRLLVL.

There are a few counts of this clone. Here the CDR3 reads CASSLGFKRIKEDEQYF. Written as DNA, the CDR3 is TGTGCCAGCAGTCTAGGTTTCAAGCGCATTAAAGAAGACGAGCAGTACTTC. The rearrangement joins TRBV7-2 to TRBJ2-7; no clear D. V was shortened by 6 bases and J by 5 bases, with 26 bases between the two germline ends. Germline V CDR1 and CDR2: SGHTA, FQGNSA. The CDR3 extends over 17 amino acids.

The chain recombines TRBV19 with TRBJ2-7, with D perhaps TRBD1 (6 bases). V was trimmed by 8 bases and J by 0 bases, leaving 14 bases between them. The CDR3 is 14 residues long. Germline CDR1 LNHDA, CDR2 SQIVND (reference sequence). The CDR3 DNA reads TGTGCCAGTGCGGGTGGGGGCGCCTCCTACGAGCAGTACTTC. Translation: CASAGGGASYEQYF.

This clone was picked up one time. The gene calls are TRBV4-1 and TRBJ2-7, with 7 bases lining up with TRBD2. After removal of 3 bases from V and 1 base from J, the junction contained 6 bases not matched to a gene. The length of the CDR3 is 15 residues. Germline CDR1 and CDR2: MGHRA and YSYEKL. The CDR3 loop reads CASSQGLGGSYEQYF. DNA for the CDR3: TGCGCCAGCAGCCAGGGCTTGGGAGGGTCCTACGAGCAGTACTTC.

V is TRBV28 and J is TRBJ1-5, with D possibly TRBD1 on 5 matching bases. The CDR3 runs to 17 residues. Germline assignment: CDR1 MDHEN and CDR2 SYDVKM. V lost 4 bases and J lost 7, with 23 bases in between. The CDR3 coding sequence is TGTGCCAGCAGTTCCTTTCGAGCAGGGCGGATTGGGCAGCCCCAGCATTTT. It yields the protein CASSSFRAGRIGQPQHF.

The chain joins TRBV2 to TRBJ1-4; D remains unclear. This CDR3 has 16 residues. Looked up from germline, CDR1 is SNHLY and CDR2 is FYNNEI. Trimming pared 2 bases from V and 4 bases from J, leaving 14 bases between. This CDR3 reads CASSENPAGYNEKLFF. DNA for the CDR3: TGTGCCAGCAGTGAAAATCCCGCAGGTTATAATGAAAAACTGTTTTTT.

This clone was found a few times. The chain combines TRBV2 with TRBJ2-7; TRBD2 matches at 8 bases. After removal of 3 bases from V and 5 bases from J, the junction contained 9 bases not matched to a gene. This CDR3 region has 15 residues. The germline V gene encodes CDR1 SNHLY and CDR2 FYNNEI. The CDR3 reads CASSDRIAGRNEQYF. The DNA for the CDR3 is TGTGCCAGCAGTGACAGAATAGCGGGACGGAACGAGCAGTACTTC.

The chain couples TRBV28 to TRBJ2-7; 7 nucleotides align to TRBD1. The V gene's germline CDR1 is MDHEN and CDR2 SYDVKM. The CDR3 is 14 amino acids. J lost 3 bases, V lost 6 bases, and 8 bases had no gene match. CDR3 sequence: CASSRGQAIYEQYF. CDR3 DNA: TGTGCCAGCAGCCGTGGACAGGCGATCTACGAGCAGTACTTC. Full variable domain (rest looked up from reference TRBV28 and TRBJ2-7): DVKVTQSSRYLVKRTGEKVFLECVQDMDHENMFWYRQDPGLGLRLIYFSYDVKMKEKGDIPEGYSVSREKKERFSLILESASTNQTSMYLCASSRGQAIYEQYFGPGTRLTVT.

The V call is TRBV30, the J call TRBJ2-5, with D tentatively TRBD1 (6 bases). The length of the CDR3 is 13 residues. V lost 2 bases to trimming and J lost 2 bases, with 9 bases between them. CDR1 is GTSNPN, CDR2 SVGIG, per germline (reference sequence). The CDR3 is CAWSKTGQETQYF. CDR3 nucleotide sequence: TGTGCCTGGAGTAAGACAGGACAAGAGACCCAGTACTTC. Variable domain in full (rest from reference TRBV30 and TRBJ2-5): SQTIHQWPATLVQPVGSPLSLECTVEGTSNPNLYWYRQAAGRGLQLLFYSVGIGQISSEVPQNLSASRPQDRQFILSSKKLLLSDSGFYLCAWSKTGQETQYFGPGTRLLVL.

The V gene is TRBV29-1, the J gene TRBJ2-1; D may be TRBD2 (7 bases). Germline-derived CDR1 and CDR2 are SQVTM and ANQGSEA. The CDR3 has 16 residues. Trimming removed 4 bases at V and 3 bases at J, with 19 bases between. For the CDR3, the DNA is TGCAGCGTTGTGGGGGGGCGGGAGCTCTTCTACAATGAGCAGTTCTTC. Its protein product is CSVVGGRELFYNEQFF.

This chain joins TRBV5-1 and TRBJ2-5; 10 bases line up with TRBD2. CDR3 length: 15 residues. Germline V gene data show CDR1 as SGHRS and CDR2 as YFSETQ. V shed 3 bases and J 5 bases; nucleotides not matched to a gene: 7. The CDR3 DNA sequence: TGCGCCAGCAGCTCCGTCCCGGGACTAGCGGAGACCCAGTACTTC. Its protein product is CASSSVPGLAETQYF.

The chain links TRBV7-9 to TRBJ1-1; 10 bases match TRBD1. CDR3 length: 17 residues. J lost 1 base, V lost 4 bases, and 9 bases had no gene match. Germline V CDR1 and CDR2: SEHNR, FQNEAQ (reference sequence). The DNA for the CDR3 is TGTGCCAGCAGCTCCTCTCCCGGGACAGGGGAGAACACTGAAGCTTTCTTT. Amino acids: CASSSSPGTGENTEAFF.

V gene TRBV5-1 combines with J gene TRBJ1-1, with 10 bases fitting TRBD1. From germline, CDR1 is SGHRS and CDR2 YFSETQ. After removal of 4 bases from V and 3 bases from J, the junction contained 6 bases not matched to a gene. CDR3 length: 15 residues. The CDR3 region has the DNA TGCGCCAGCAGCAGGGACAGGGGTTTGGACACTGAAGCTTTCTTT. Its protein product is CASSRDRGLDTEAFF.